This T cell receptor (beta chain) was recovered during a study of cytomegalovirus exposure and HLA in healthy donors. It was with 60 Vbeta and 13 Jbeta primers that the PCR ran. Clones were read by immunoSEQ multiplex PCR, and TCRdb kept only the in-frame ones, dropping some. The sample carries 100,000 to 150,000 clones, roughly 76% recorded once. The CDR3 contains 12 residues. Trimming at V came to 5 bases and at J to 3 bases, leaving 0 bases not matched to a gene. Germline CDR1 SGHRS, CDR2 YFSETQ. The sequencing sample was made of PBMCs. The TCR sequence derives from a man aged 45-65 years in good health and CMV-seropositive. This chain uses TRBV5-1 with TRBJ2-3, with 7 bases identical to TRBD2. DNA of the CDR3: TGCGCCAGCAGACTAGCGACAGATACGCAGTATTTT. Protein: CASRLATDTQYF.